This TCR beta chain was recorded in a study of beta chain features in type 1 diabetes (dated by TCRdb to the late 2010s). Regarding the study in general: Mean age, gender distribution, total cell number and subset yield did not differ between patients and healthy donors. A total of 100 million to 110 million sorted cells were examined across all samples, and a strong correlation was observed between cell number per subset and RNA yield. The study compared the TCRB repertoires of sorted circulating CD4+ T cell subsets in recently diagnosed type 1 diabetes patients with those in matched healthy donors. Regulatory and stem cell-like memory subsets were isolated from only 8 patients and 8 healthy donors, whereas naive and central memory subsets came from all 30 or so donors.

In regard to this clone: Its antigen is not yet known. Base qualities were left out, and no much larger clone turns up one base away.

The entire amount of isolated RNA was reverse transcribed using the High Capacity cDNA Reverse Transcription Kit, so the sequenced TCRB transcripts were expressed ones. Deep immunoSEQ sequencing was applied to naive, central memory and regulatory T cell samples, giving an average of about 3.4 million total reads per sample. After sorted cells were lysed in RLT buffer, RNA was extracted with DNase-treated RNeasy Micro or Mini kits, with the choice depending on cell number. Each cell subset was processed on its own to prevent cross-contamination, while patient and healthy donor samples were processed together. TCRB sequences were amplified from cDNA with the immunoSEQ multiplex PCR, producing 87-bp fragments spanning the CDR3 region. The amplicons were sequenced using the Illumina HiSeq platform. Regarding the original processing steps: Synthetic template baselines were used to correct PCR bias computationally, reads within Hamming distance 2 were collapsed together, and singletons that could not be merged were discarded. By aligning reads against IMGT, V, D and J genes, CDR3 length, and insertions or deletions at six rearrangement sites were assigned. Within each subset, clonotype counts were normalized to the number of sorted cells before true diversity and Gini coefficients were calculated with the tcR R package. The overlap coefficient, calculated on TCRB nucleotide sequences, was used to measure repertoire sharing. The source is immuneACCESS, and TCRdb retained only in-frame sequences with V and J called. Part of the clones is not carried over; for the studies checked, unresolved V genes explain less than half of this, and the remainder is unexplained. That table is the source of V, J and clone size, and D and trimming were worked out from the DNA. This sample has about 130,000 clones in its table, and approximately 9.2% of those were observed once. The ten biggest clones cover about 0.66% of the sample.

Broader findings and caveats from the paper: Because cDNA was sequenced instead of genomic DNA, activated cells with high expression could be over-represented, although the groups did not differ in activation or CD3 levels. PCR may preferentially amplify shorter templates, but because patient and control samples were amplified and corrected together, any resulting skew would affect both groups equally. Naive, central memory and regulatory TCRB repertoires appeared more similar among patients than among healthy donors. Because the HLA sub-analyses included only small numbers of individuals, any influence of HLA type on TCRB rearrangement was left unresolved. Fewer insertions and more nucleotide deletions at VDJ recombination sites were observed in patients with type 1 diabetes, implying thymic rearrangement abnormalities. A moderate but significant shortening of TCRB CDR3 length was observed in type 1 diabetes patients in all four CD4+ subsets.

Spanning cysteine to phenylalanine, the CDR3 consists of 13 amino acids. The entry retains the CDR3 DNA only, 39 bases that are in frame from base 1. Reading the germline V gene (reference sequence) gives CDR1 LNHDA and CDR2 SQIVND. The junction shows trimming of 5 bases on V and 6 bases on J, and the gene matches do not reach 6 bases of it. Each donor gave one peripheral blood draw, averaging approximately 0.11 L, which was collected into heparinised tubes. A BD FACSAria II was used to sort naive, central memory, regulatory and stem cell-like memory CD4+ T cells with a panel that included CD45RO, CCR7, CD25, CD127, CD95 and CD27. All sorted populations exceeded 95% purity. Right away, PBMCs were isolated by Lymphoprep density gradient centrifugation and were stained directly, with no culture step. So that batch effects would be minimized, each experiment stained and sorted samples in pairs, pairing one healthy donor with one patient.

The source is a man aged 18 to 30 in good health. Input material: central memory CD4+ T cells from blood. The V and J segments used are TRBV19 and TRBJ2-5; the central 7 bases match TRBD1. The CDR3 has the sequence CASSVIQGQTQYF. The bases are TGTGCCAGTAGTGTCATACAGGGGCAGACCCAGTACTTC.